The 23 T cell receptor beta chains below all came from one sample that was sequenced in a study of early stage breast cancer tumors. Profiling relied on immunoSEQ multiplex PCR, and the TCRdb table lists in-frame clones only, not all of them. Of 39,000 or so clones listed, over 60% are singletons. The sequencing sample was made of blood. Receptors originate from a person aged 50-59 years with breast cancer.

The chain couples TRBV19 to TRBJ2-5, with 7 nucleotides matching TRBD1. The CDR3 has 12 amino acids. The junction had 2 bases not matched to a gene; V was cut back by 4 bases and J by 6 bases. CDR1 and CDR2 (germline): LNHDA, SQIVND (reference sequence). CDR3 DNA: TGTGCCAGTAGTACGGACAGGCAGACCCAGTACTTC. Translating gives CASSTDRQTQYF.

About this clone itself: Other DNA sequences from this sample encode an identical CDR3 as well. The chain employs TRBV30 and TRBJ1-2, with D unresolved. This CDR3 is 14 amino acids long. Per the germline V gene, CDR1 is GTSNPN and CDR2 is SVGIG (reference sequence). Trimming cost V 0 bases and J 0 bases, with 8 bases left between them. The DNA for the CDR3 is TGTGCCTGGAGTGTTCAGGCATCTAACTATGGCTACACCTTC. It is translated as CAWSVQASNYGYTF.

The J gene is TRBJ2-3, the V gene TRBV30; 7 bases are a match to TRBD2. Germline V lookup: CDR1 GTSNPN, CDR2 SVGIG (reference sequence). CDR3 length equals 15 residues. Unmatched junction bases numbered 13, after V lost 4 bases and J lost 6 bases. The CDR3 protein is CAWIIREGRPDTQYF. The CDR3 DNA sequence: TGTGCCTGGATTATCAGGGAGGGAAGGCCGGATACGCAGTATTTT.

This clone appeared a few times. J is TRBJ1-1 and V is TRBV7-2; TRBD1 aligns across 11 bases. Germline values: CDR1 SGHTA, CDR2 FQGNSA. The ends lost 4 bases at V and 5 bases at J; junction bases unmatched: 9. CDR3 size: 16 residues. The CDR3: CASSSGQGAVVTEAFF. CDR3 sequence (DNA): TGTGCCAGCAGCTCCGGACAGGGGGCTGTTGTTACTGAAGCTTTCTTT.

This clone was seen more than once but under ten times. The chain combines TRBV6-6 with TRBJ1-5; 8 nucleotides match TRBD1. Germline lookup yields CDR1 MNHNY and CDR2 SVGAGI (reference sequence). The V gene end was trimmed by 6 bases and the J gene end by 6 bases; junction bases not matched to a gene: 10. The CDR3 loop spans 15 amino acids. The CDR3 reads CASRPAQGAGQPQHF. The CDR3 DNA follows: TGTGCCAGCAGACCTGCCCAGGGGGCGGGTCAGCCCCAGCATTTT.

The V gene is TRBV7-3, the J gene TRBJ2-7, with D possibly matching TRBD1 (6 bases). In germline, CDR1 is SGHTA, CDR2 FQGTGA. Trimming cost V 5 bases and J 6 bases, with 17 bases left between them. The CDR3 sequence is 14 residues long. CDR3 DNA: TGTGCCAGCAGCCCGTCGGGCAGGGGCTCCGAGCAGTACTTC. This gives the protein CASSPSGRGSEQYF.

The chain recombines TRBV7-9 with TRBJ2-5; 11 bases line up with TRBD1. Looked up from germline, CDR1 is SEHNR and CDR2 is FQNEAQ (reference sequence). This CDR3 is 16 amino acids long. V shed 3 bases, J shed 4 bases, and the junction held 7 bases outside the gene matches. CDR3 DNA sequence: TGTGCCAGCAGCTTTACCGGGACAGGGGGGCGAGAGACCCAGTACTTC. Encoded protein: CASSFTGTGGRETQYF.

The V and J genes are TRBV6-5 and TRBJ1-2; D is possibly TRBD1 (6 bases). The CDR3 loop spans 13 amino acids. Deletions cut 3 bases from V and 8 bases from J, with 13 bases between. Germline CDR1 MNHEY, CDR2 SVGAGI. CDR3 amino acids: CASSYGGARGYTF. For the CDR3, the DNA is TGTGCCAGCAGTTATGGGGGGGCGAGAGGCTACACCTTC.

In its sample, this clone was seen a few times. The V gene is TRBV7-8, the J gene TRBJ2-7, with D perhaps TRBD1 (6 bases). The CDR3 has 13 amino acids. V gave up 4 bases and J gave up 3 bases, with 10 bases separating them. Germline CDR1 is SGHVS and CDR2 is FQNEAQ. The CDR3: CASSSDRFYEQYV. CDR3 in DNA: TGTGCCAGCAGCTCAGACAGGTTCTACGAGCAGTACGTC.

The chain joins TRBV12-5 to TRBJ2-5, with 12 nucleotides matching TRBD2. There are 15 residues in the CDR3. The V gene's germline CDR1 is LGHNT and CDR2 FRNRAP. V lost 3 bases to trimming and J lost 4 bases; unmatched junction nucleotides: 3. The CDR3 sequence: CASGLLAGGPETQYF. As DNA, the CDR3 is TGTGCTAGTGGTTTACTAGCGGGAGGCCCAGAGACCCAGTACTTC.

This chain uses TRBV27 with TRBJ2-7, with 9 bases lining up with TRBD2. CDR3 length: 15 amino acids. The trim removed 6 bases at V and 6 bases at J, leaving 12 bases unmatched. Germline V CDR1 and CDR2: MNHEY, SMNVEV (reference sequence). The CDR3 coding sequence is TGTGCCAGCAGCTCCGAACCGGGACTAGCTGGCGAGCAGTACTTC. Amino acids: CASSSEPGLAGEQYF.

V usage is TRBV6-6 and J usage is TRBJ2-1, with 8 bases identical to TRBD1. CDR3 length: 13 amino acids. The V gene's germline CDR1 is MNHNY and CDR2 SVGAGI (reference sequence). The V gene end was trimmed by 4 bases and the J gene end by 7 bases; junction bases not matched to a gene: 3. The chain's CDR3 is CASSLDRENEQFF. The CDR3 coding sequence is TGTGCCAGCAGTTTGGACAGGGAGAATGAGCAGTTCTTC.

This clone was found a few times. The chain links TRBV19 to TRBJ1-5; D call uncertain. The CDR3 runs 16 residues. The germline V and J ends were trimmed by 9 bases and 0 bases, with 18 bases remaining between them. Germline V gives CDR1 LNHDA, CDR2 SQIVND (reference sequence). This CDR3 is CASRRRAADSNQPQHF. In nucleotides, the CDR3 is TGTGCCAGCCGACGTCGGGCAGCGGATAGCAATCAGCCCCAGCATTTT. The full variable domain, completed using reference TRBV19 and TRBJ1-5, is DGGITQSPKYLFRKEGQNVTLSCEQNLNHDAMYWYRQDPGQGLRLIYYSQIVNDFQKGDIAEGYSVSREKKESFPLTVTSAQKNPTAFYLCASRRRAADSNQPQHFGDGTRLSIL.

The genes are TRBV11-2 and TRBJ2-2, with 7 bases aligning to TRBD2. Germline V gene lookup returns CDR1 SGHAT and CDR2 FQNNGV. The V and J ends lost 7 bases and 3 bases, in that order; junction bases with no gene match: 5. The CDR3 consists of 14 residues. Written as DNA, the CDR3 is TGTGCCAGCACCTGGACTAGAGACACCGGGGAGCTGTTTTTT. Its protein is CASTWTRDTGELFF.

The V and J genes are TRBV2 and TRBJ2-7; D is possibly TRBD1 (6 bases). The length of the CDR3 is 15 residues. Germline loops: CDR1 SNHLY, CDR2 FYNNEI. V was trimmed by 0 bases and J by 3 bases, leaving 12 bases between them. CDR3 coding DNA: TGTGCCAGCAGTGAAGCGAGGGGGAGATACTACGAGCAGTACGTC. The encoded protein is CASSEARGRYYEQYV.

The chain has TRBV2 and TRBJ2-6; 8 bases align to TRBD1. This CDR3 spans 18 amino acids. Trimming removed 0 bases from V and 4 bases from J; junction bases left unmatched: 8. The germline gives CDR1 SNHLY, CDR2 FYNNEI. This CDR3 reads CASSEAVQGAAGANVLTF. The CDR3 nucleotides read TGTGCCAGCAGTGAAGCAGTCCAGGGGGCCGCGGGGGCCAACGTCCTGACTTTC.

The rearrangement joins TRBV2 to TRBJ1-5, with D perhaps TRBD1 (5 bases). V lost 0 bases, J lost 2 bases, and 11 bases lay in between. Germline V CDR1 and CDR2: SNHLY, FYNNEI. The CDR3 spans 16 residues. The CDR3 spells CASSEALQQGNQPQHF. CDR3 DNA sequence: TGTGCCAGCAGTGAAGCGCTTCAACAGGGCAATCAGCCCCAGCATTTT.

CDR3 sequence reads: CAIRGLQGDGELFF. CDR3 coding DNA: TGTGCCATCAGGGGGCTACAGGGCGACGGGGAGCTGTTTTTT. The chain joins TRBV10-3 to TRBJ2-2; weak D call: TRBD1 (6 bases). Germline CDR1 is ENHRY and CDR2 is SYGVKD. There are 14 residues in the CDR3. Trimming left V 6 bases short and J 7 bases short, with 15 bases between.

This chain uses TRBV6-5 with TRBJ2-3, with no clear D. The CDR3 extends over 13 amino acids. The V end lost 4 bases, the J end lost 5 bases, and 10 bases lay between the germline ends. The V gene's germline CDR1 is MNHEY and CDR2 SVGAGI. The CDR3 reads CASSFRLRDTQYF. The CDR3 bases are TGTGCCAGCAGTTTCCGACTGCGAGATACGCAGTATTTT.

The chain carries TRBV19 and TRBJ2-7; 7 bases line up with TRBD1. This CDR3 region has 13 residues. From germline, CDR1 is LNHDA and CDR2 SQIVND (reference sequence). Trimming at V came to 6 bases and at J to 6 bases, leaving 8 bases not matched to a gene. CDR3 in DNA: TGTGCCAGTAGCGTGGGACAGATAAGCGAGCAGTACTTC. Translated, it gives CASSVGQISEQYF.

This chain links TRBV6-5 with TRBJ2-5, with 7 bases fitting TRBD2. Trimming removed 2 bases from V and 2 bases from J; junction bases left unmatched: 8. This CDR3 is built from 16 residues. Germline V gene lookup returns CDR1 MNHEY and CDR2 SVGAGI. The CDR3 nucleotides read TGTGCCAGCAGTTACCGAGGGAATAGCGGGCAAGAGACCCAGTACTTC. Translated: CASSYRGNSGQETQYF.

In its sample, this clone was seen once. The chain recombines TRBV27 with TRBJ2-5; no reliable D call. In germline, CDR1 is MNHEY, CDR2 SMNVEV (reference sequence). The CDR3 covers 16 residues. The V gene lost 6 bases and the J gene lost 2 bases, with 19 bases spanning the gap. CDR3 amino acids: CASSRLEVLSQETQYF. The CDR3 coding sequence is TGTGCCAGCAGCCGGCTAGAGGTCCTATCACAAGAGACCCAGTACTTC.

This clone is a singleton in its sample. V gene TRBV5-1 combines with J gene TRBJ2-5, with D perhaps TRBD1 (6 bases). The CDR3 is 15 residues long. Per germline, CDR1 SGHRS and CDR2 YFSETQ. Trimming took 4 bases from V and 0 from J, leaving 13 bases between them. For the CDR3, the DNA is TGCGCCAGCAGCCCGGCCGACAGGTACCAAGAGACCCAGTACTTC. Its protein product is CASSPADRYQETQYF.